This T cell receptor beta chain stems from a study of T cell changes during pregnancy in multiple sclerosis. This clone was seen only a few times. The CDR3 covers 12 residues. The trim removed 7 bases at V and 6 bases at J, leaving 5 bases unmatched. The germline CDR1 and CDR2 sequences are MDHEN and SYDVKM. Here immunoSEQ multiplex PCR was the method, and the copy in TCRdb shows in-frame clones only, minus some. The table records more than 25,000 clones, over 80% of them present only once. The TCR originated in a female donor with multiple sclerosis, enrolled in a pregnancy study. Sample: CD8+ T cells from peripheral blood mononuclear cells, taken in the first trimester of pregnancy. The V call is TRBV28, the J call TRBJ1-1; 7 positions match TRBD1. Here the CDR3 reads CASNRGNPEAFF. In nucleotides, the CDR3 is TGTGCCAGCAACAGGGGTAACCCTGAAGCTTTCTTT.